This T cell receptor (beta chain) is drawn from a study of shared clonotypes between healthy human individuals. Study-level background: For every donor, three CD4 naive, three CD4 memory, two CD8 naive and one CD8 memory plates were used.

The V and J ends lost 7 bases and 8 bases, in that order; junction bases with no gene match: 14. The CDR3 extends over 14 amino acids. Looked up from germline, CDR1 is SQVTM and CDR2 is ANQGSEA. This clone was counted once. Only CD45RO-negative cells positively selected for CCR7 counted as naive CD8 cells, so terminally differentiated effector memory CD45RA+ cells were excluded. Measured with immunoSEQ multiplex PCR; TCRdb has only the in-frame clones, and not every one. The table includes about 820,000 clones, around 92% detected once. Sequenced material: naive CD8+ T cells sorted from blood. The rearrangement joins TRBV29-1 to TRBJ2-1, with 7 nucleotides matching TRBD2. The receptor's source is a man aged 25 to 40 in good health. The CDR3 DNA sequence: TGCAGCGCCAACGATGGGTGGCTAGCGGATGAGCAGTTCTTC. Translated, it gives CSANDGWLADEQFF.